A selection of T cell receptor beta chains follows, all from one sample in a study of T cell responses to AZD1222 COVID-19 vaccine. Produced via immunoSEQ multiplex PCR; TCRdb's table is partial and in-frame only. The table has 120,000 or so clones, around 83% seen once. Specimen: peripheral blood, collected 28 days after the second AZD1222 dose. The receptors shown here come from an adult who received the AZD1222 COVID-19 vaccine. Each CDR3 is given with its conserved first and last residue. A D gene is named only where the DNA matches it firmly. Clone size is not always given. Where it is, it says once, few, many or a class for expanded clones.

cdr3_aa: CASSLQAGRQNYGYTF; cdr3_nt: TGCGCCAGCAGCTTGCAAGCAGGGCGGCAGAACTATGGCTACACCTTC; v_call: TRBV5-1; j_call: TRBJ1-2; d_call: .; clone_size: .
cdr3_aa: CASSIDRGRVNEQFF; cdr3_nt: TGTGCCAGTAGTATAGATCGGGGGAGGGTTAATGAGCAGTTCTTC; v_call: TRBV19; j_call: TRBJ2-1; d_call: TRBD2; clone_size: .
cdr3_aa: CASSLGLDYEQYF; cdr3_nt: TGCGCCAGCAGCTTGGGACTGGACTACGAGCAGTACTTC; v_call: TRBV5-1; j_call: TRBJ2-7; d_call: .; clone_size: .
cdr3_aa: CASSPSRANYGYTF; cdr3_nt: TGTGCCAGCAGCCCTAGCCGAGCTAACTATGGCTACACCTTC; v_call: TRBV3-1/TRBV3-2; j_call: TRBJ1-2; d_call: .; clone_size: few
cdr3_aa: CASSVAPMNTEAFF; cdr3_nt: TGTGCCAGCAGCGTAGCTCCCATGAACACTGAAGCTTTCTTT; v_call: TRBV9; j_call: TRBJ1-1; d_call: .; clone_size: once
cdr3_aa: CAISGENYGYTF; cdr3_nt: TGTGCCATCAGTGGAGAGAACTATGGCTACACCTTC; v_call: TRBV10-3; j_call: TRBJ1-2; d_call: .; clone_size: .
cdr3_aa: CASSLGFGGQGELFF; cdr3_nt: TGTGCCAGCAGTTTGGGGTTCGGGGGCCAGGGGGAGCTGTTTTTT; v_call: TRBV28; j_call: TRBJ2-2; d_call: .; clone_size: .
cdr3_aa: CASSAGTGIYEQYF; cdr3_nt: TGTGCCAGCAGCGCCGGGACAGGGATTTACGAGCAGTACTTC; v_call: TRBV5-6; j_call: TRBJ2-7; d_call: TRBD1; clone_size: .
cdr3_aa: CASSLGIGYTF; cdr3_nt: TGTGCCAGCAGTTTGGGGATTGGCTACACCTTC; v_call: TRBV12-3/TRBV12-4; j_call: TRBJ1-2; d_call: .; clone_size: .
cdr3_aa: CASSELFGSTEAFF; cdr3_nt: TGTGCCAGCAGTGAACTGTTTGGGAGCACTGAAGCTTTCTTT; v_call: TRBV2; j_call: TRBJ1-1; d_call: .; clone_size: once
cdr3_aa: CASSLGTGNYGYTF; cdr3_nt: TGCGCCAGCAGCTTGGGGACAGGAAACTATGGCTACACCTTC; v_call: TRBV5-1; j_call: TRBJ1-2; d_call: TRBD1; clone_size: .
cdr3_aa: CASSLGQIRAGELFF; cdr3_nt: TGTGCCAGCAGCTTGGGTCAGATTAGAGCCGGGGAGCTGTTTTTT; v_call: TRBV5-6; j_call: TRBJ2-2; d_call: .; clone_size: .
cdr3_aa: CASNWEKETQYF; cdr3_nt: TGTGCCAGCAACTGGGAAAAAGAGACCCAGTACTTC; v_call: TRBV28; j_call: TRBJ2-5; d_call: .; clone_size: .
cdr3_aa: CASSLFDAEAFF; cdr3_nt: TGTGCCAGCAGCTTGTTTGACGCTGAAGCTTTCTTT; v_call: TRBV5-4; j_call: TRBJ1-1; d_call: .; clone_size: .
cdr3_aa: CASSQDLGSLSSEQFF; cdr3_nt: TGTGCCAGCAGCCAAGATCTCGGGAGTCTCTCTTCGGAGCAGTTCTTC; v_call: TRBV4-2; j_call: TRBJ2-1; d_call: .; clone_size: .
cdr3_aa: CASSEGRGYTF; cdr3_nt: TGCGCCAGCAGTGAGGGCAGGGGCTACACCTTC; v_call: TRBV10-2; j_call: TRBJ1-2; d_call: .; clone_size: .
cdr3_aa: CASSRGWGQGSQPQHF; cdr3_nt: TGTGCCAGTAGTAGAGGATGGGGACAGGGGAGCCAGCCCCAGCATTTT; v_call: TRBV19; j_call: TRBJ1-5; d_call: TRBD1; clone_size: few
cdr3_aa: CASSQAGNKAFF; cdr3_nt: TGCGCCAGCAGCCAAGCGGGGAATAAAGCTTTCTTT; v_call: TRBV4-3; j_call: TRBJ1-1; d_call: .; clone_size: .
cdr3_aa: CASSAPVYSGGYGYTF; cdr3_nt: TGTGCCAGCAGCGCCCCTGTATATTCGGGAGGCTATGGCTACACCTTC; v_call: TRBV9; j_call: TRBJ1-2; d_call: .; clone_size: .
cdr3_aa: CASSEADRQETQYF; cdr3_nt: TGTGCCAGCAGTGAAGCCGACAGGCAAGAGACCCAGTACTTC; v_call: TRBV2; j_call: TRBJ2-5; d_call: .; clone_size: .
cdr3_aa: CASRQTATDTQYF; cdr3_nt: TGTGCCAGCAGGCAGACAGCCACAGATACGCAGTATTTT; v_call: TRBV12-3/TRBV12-4; j_call: TRBJ2-3; d_call: .; clone_size: .
cdr3_aa: CASTGADYGYTF; cdr3_nt: TGTGCCAGCACGGGGGCGGACTATGGCTACACCTTC; v_call: TRBV6-5; j_call: TRBJ1-2; d_call: .; clone_size: .
cdr3_aa: CASSRMGTGLGPGYTF; cdr3_nt: TGTGCCAGCAGCCGGATGGGAACGGGCCTAGGACCAGGCTACACCTTC; v_call: TRBV5-4; j_call: TRBJ1-2; d_call: .; clone_size: .
cdr3_aa: CASSRGSVREKLFF; cdr3_nt: TGCGCCAGCAGCCGGGGATCGGTCAGGGAAAAACTGTTTTTT; v_call: TRBV4-1; j_call: TRBJ1-4; d_call: .; clone_size: few
cdr3_aa: CAWSRAENGYTF; cdr3_nt: TGTGCCTGGAGTAGAGCGGAGAATGGCTACACCTTC; v_call: TRBV30; j_call: TRBJ1-2; d_call: .; clone_size: .
cdr3_aa: CASSYSGTDGNTIYF; cdr3_nt: TGCGCCAGCAGTTACTCCGGGACAGATGGAAACACCATATATTTT; v_call: TRBV5-1; j_call: TRBJ1-3; d_call: TRBD1; clone_size: once
cdr3_aa: CASSGRANTEAFF; cdr3_nt: TGTGCCAGCAGCGGGAGGGCGAACACTGAAGCTTTCTTT; v_call: TRBV9; j_call: TRBJ1-1; d_call: .; clone_size: .
cdr3_aa: CASSHPGHTQYF; cdr3_nt: TGCGCCAGCAGCCACCCCGGGCATACGCAGTATTTT; v_call: TRBV4-1; j_call: TRBJ2-3; d_call: .; clone_size: .
cdr3_aa: CASSLDVQYTDTQYF; cdr3_nt: TGCGCCAGCAGCTTGGACGTACAGTACACAGATACGCAGTATTTT; v_call: TRBV5-1; j_call: TRBJ2-3; d_call: .; clone_size: .
cdr3_aa: CASSLARGMNTEAFF; cdr3_nt: TGCGCCAGCAGCTTGGCCAGGGGCATGAACACTGAAGCTTTCTTT; v_call: TRBV5-1; j_call: TRBJ1-1; d_call: .; clone_size: .
cdr3_aa: CAWGAGGFETQYF; cdr3_nt: TGTGCCTGGGGCGCGGGAGGGTTCGAGACCCAGTACTTC; v_call: TRBV30; j_call: TRBJ2-5; d_call: TRBD2; clone_size: few
cdr3_aa: CASSYSGTGGDYGYTF; cdr3_nt: TGTGCCAGCAGTTACTCAGGGACAGGGGGGGACTATGGCTACACCTTC; v_call: TRBV6-5; j_call: TRBJ1-2; d_call: TRBD1; clone_size: .
cdr3_aa: CASSLTGSYEQYF; cdr3_nt: TGTGCCAGCAGCTTGACCGGATCCTACGAGCAGTACTTC; v_call: TRBV13; j_call: TRBJ2-7; d_call: .; clone_size: .
cdr3_aa: CASSFVTGELFF; cdr3_nt: TGTGCCAGCAGCTTTGTCACCGGGGAGCTGTTTTTT; v_call: TRBV7-3; j_call: TRBJ2-2; d_call: .; clone_size: .
cdr3_aa: CASSQSRGRNTEAFF; cdr3_nt: TGTGCCAGCAGCCAATCAAGGGGGCGAAACACTGAAGCTTTCTTT; v_call: TRBV14; j_call: TRBJ1-1; d_call: TRBD1; clone_size: .
cdr3_aa: CASSPPPAGETQYF; cdr3_nt: TGTGCCAGTAGTCCCCCCCCCGCAGGGGAGACCCAGTACTTC; v_call: TRBV19; j_call: TRBJ2-5; d_call: .; clone_size: .
cdr3_aa: CASSEPGVAYNEQFF; cdr3_nt: TGTGCCAGCAGTGAACCGGGGGTCGCCTACAATGAGCAGTTCTTC; v_call: TRBV6-1; j_call: TRBJ2-1; d_call: .; clone_size: .
cdr3_aa: CASSESPASYEQYF; cdr3_nt: TGTGCCAGCAGTGAATCCCCAGCGAGCTACGAGCAGTACTTC; v_call: TRBV6-1; j_call: TRBJ2-7; d_call: .; clone_size: .
cdr3_aa: CASSPAGRSTNEKLFF; cdr3_nt: TGTGCCAGCAGTCCCGCGGGACGATCGACTAATGAAAAACTGTTTTTT; v_call: TRBV27; j_call: TRBJ1-4; d_call: .; clone_size: .
cdr3_aa: CASSENGLPRGTEAFF; cdr3_nt: TGCGCCAGCAGCGAAAACGGGCTCCCAAGAGGCACTGAAGCTTTCTTT; v_call: TRBV5-1; j_call: TRBJ1-1; d_call: .; clone_size: .
cdr3_aa: CASSLQGWGPYEQYF; cdr3_nt: TGTGCCAGCAGTTTGCAGGGGTGGGGCCCCTACGAGCAGTACTTC; v_call: TRBV27; j_call: TRBJ2-7; d_call: .; clone_size: .
cdr3_aa: CSVKQAVGSTEAFF; cdr3_nt: TGCAGCGTTAAACAGGCCGTGGGAAGCACTGAAGCTTTCTTT; v_call: TRBV29-1; j_call: TRBJ1-1; d_call: .; clone_size: .
cdr3_aa: CASSSTGIVHTIYF; cdr3_nt: TGTGCCAGCAGCTCAACCGGGATAGTGCACACCATATATTTT; v_call: TRBV7-9; j_call: TRBJ1-3; d_call: .; clone_size: .
cdr3_aa: CASSIQGARETQYF; cdr3_nt: TGTGCCAGTAGTATCCAGGGGGCTCGAGAGACCCAGTACTTC; v_call: TRBV19; j_call: TRBJ2-5; d_call: TRBD1; clone_size: .
cdr3_aa: CAISGLSGGPYEQYF; cdr3_nt: TGTGCCATCAGTGGTTTATCGGGAGGGCCATACGAGCAGTACTTC; v_call: TRBV10-3; j_call: TRBJ2-7; d_call: TRBD2; clone_size: .